The 25 T cell receptor beta chains reported below all come from one sample, sequenced in a study of blood T cell repertoires in COVID-19. Generated by immunoSEQ multiplex PCR, the TCRdb table keeps only in-frame clones and is missing some. Of more than 80,000 clones detected, around 80% appear once; the ten largest clones hold roughly 30%. Source material: peripheral blood. These receptor sequences come from an elderly woman with active or convalescent COVID-19.

This clone came up once. The rearrangement joins TRBV28 to TRBJ2-7, with 12 bases matching TRBD2. Germline V gene data show CDR1 as MDHEN and CDR2 as SYDVKM. The junction had 10 bases not matched to a gene; V was cut back by 6 bases and J by 7 bases. The CDR3 runs 15 residues. The CDR3 bases are TGTGCCAGCAGCCAACCTAGCGGGAGGGCCGATGAGCAGTACTTC. Protein sequence: CASSQPSGRADEQYF.

A single count supports this clone. The chain recombines TRBV2 with TRBJ2-4, with D unresolved. Germline V gene sequence: CDR1 SNHLY, CDR2 FYNNEI. The CDR3 covers 14 residues. Trimming stripped 3 bases from V and 2 bases from J, with 8 bases between. CDR3 DNA sequence: TGTGCCAGCAGTGAGGTCAGTCCCAAAAACATTCAGTACTTC. As protein: CASSEVSPKNIQYF.

The V and J genes are TRBV7-2 and TRBJ2-3, with a weak D call TRBD2 (6 bases). The CDR3 length is 15 residues. Germline lookup yields CDR1 SGHTA and CDR2 FQGNSA. V lost 8 bases and J lost 6, with 21 bases in between. The CDR3 nucleotides read TGTGCCAGCTCCCCCGGTGGAGCGGGCCGGGATACGCAGTATTTT. Its protein is CASSPGGAGRDTQYF.

As DNA, the CDR3 is TGTGCCAGCAGTGGCAGGGGACCCGCTTTGTACGAGCAGTACTTC. Residues: CASSGRGPALYEQYF. V is TRBV27 and J is TRBJ2-7, with D perhaps matching TRBD1 (6 bases). The germline V gene encodes CDR1 MNHEY and CDR2 SMNVEV (reference sequence). CDR3 length equals 15 residues. V lost 5 bases to trimming and J lost 4 bases, with 18 bases between them.

This clone was counted a few times. The chain combines TRBV2 with TRBJ1-1; 9 positions match TRBD1. Losses at the gene ends were 6 bases for V and 1 base for J; bases not matched to a gene: 9. The CDR3 has 16 amino acids. From germline, CDR1 is SNHLY and CDR2 FYNNEI. The CDR3 loop reads CASSPDRGATNTEAFF. Here the CDR3 DNA reads TGTGCCAGCAGCCCCGACAGGGGGGCTACGAACACTGAAGCTTTCTTT.

A few counts support this clone. V gene TRBV5-6 combines with J gene TRBJ1-4; D call uncertain. The CDR3 contains 14 residues. Looked up from germline, CDR1 is SGHDT and CDR2 is YYEEEE. Trimming removed 5 bases at V and 2 bases at J, with 10 bases between. This CDR3 is CASSHRWTNEKLFF. Here the CDR3 DNA reads TGTGCCAGCAGTCACCGGTGGACTAATGAAAAACTGTTTTTT.

The V and J genes are TRBV2 and TRBJ2-4; no firm D call. The CDR3 totals 16 residues. From germline, CDR1 is SNHLY and CDR2 FYNNEI. The germline V and J ends were trimmed by 3 bases and 0 bases, with 12 bases remaining between them. CDR3 coding DNA: TGTGCCAGCAGTGATTTGTTCTCGGTAGCCAAAAACATTCAGTACTTC. Its translation is CASSDLFSVAKNIQYF.

This clone appeared once. This chain uses TRBV27 with TRBJ2-7; a weak D match, TRBD1 (6 bases). The CDR3 consists of 16 residues. V gave up 5 bases and J gave up 0 bases, with 17 bases separating them. CDR1 MNHEY and CDR2 SMNVEV come from the germline V gene (reference sequence). CDR3 amino acids: CASSRDRTALSYEQYF. CDR3 DNA sequence: TGTGCCAGCAGTAGAGATAGGACAGCTCTCTCCTACGAGCAGTACTTC.

CDR3 protein: CASRPWTGYLNTEAFF. In nucleotides, the CDR3 is TGTGCCAGCAGGCCTTGGACTGGATATCTGAACACTGAAGCTTTCTTT. V is TRBV28 and J is TRBJ1-1; D is undetermined. Trimming shortened V by 6 bases and J by 0 bases, and 17 bases separated the two germline ends. The germline CDR1 and CDR2 sequences are MDHEN and SYDVKM. This CDR3 has 16 residues. The variable domain in full, completed from reference TRBV28 and TRBJ1-1, reads DVKVTQSSRYLVKRTGEKVFLECVQDMDHENMFWYRQDPGLGLRLIYFSYDVKMKEKGDIPEGYSVSREKKERFSLILESASTNQTSMYLCASRPWTGYLNTEAFFGQGTRLTVV.

The chain is built from TRBV7-3 and TRBJ2-3; 14 bases align to TRBD2. CDR1 and CDR2 from the germline V gene are SGHTA and FQGTGA. This CDR3 contains 16 residues. V shed 2 bases and J 6 bases; nucleotides not matched to a gene: 4. The CDR3 nucleotides read TGTGCCAGCAGCTTAGCAGGGACTAGCGGGGGTGATACGCAGTATTTT. This gives the protein CASSLAGTSGGDTQYF.

The chain links TRBV2 to TRBJ1-1; no reliable D call. The CDR3 is 15 residues long. Deletions cut 5 bases from V and 0 bases from J, with 13 bases between. Germline lookup yields CDR1 SNHLY and CDR2 FYNNEI. The CDR3 reads CASSFGGPMNTEAFF. The CDR3 coding sequence is TGTGCCAGCAGTTTCGGTGGGCCAATGAACACTGAAGCTTTCTTT.

The V call is TRBV30, the J call TRBJ1-1, with D perhaps matching TRBD1 (5 bases). This CDR3 is 14 amino acids long. V lost 1 base, J lost 1 base, and 10 bases lay in between. The germline CDR1 and CDR2 sequences are GTSNPN and SVGIG (reference sequence). CDR3 in amino acids: CAWSGGPRNTEAFF. The CDR3 nucleotides read TGTGCCTGGAGTGGGGGCCCGAGGAACACTGAAGCTTTCTTT.

The J gene is TRBJ1-2, the V gene TRBV3-1 (or the pseudogene TRBV3-2); D call uncertain. The ends were cut back, 1 base at V and 7 bases at J, with 10 bases in the middle. This CDR3 has 13 amino acids. CDR1 and CDR2 (germline): LGHDT, YNNKEL (reference sequence). CDR3 region: CASSQVSTGGYTF. The CDR3 DNA follows: TGTGCCAGCAGCCAAGTCTCAACTGGTGGCTACACCTTC.

The chain carries TRBV18 and TRBJ2-4; 7 bases match TRBD1. After removal of 3 bases from V and 4 bases from J, the junction contained 12 bases not matched to a gene. The germline V gene encodes CDR1 KGHSH and CDR2 LQKENI. The CDR3 loop spans 17 amino acids. CDR3 sequence (DNA): TGTGCCAGCTCACCCCGACAGGGCCCAGACCTTAAAAACATTCAGTACTTC. This encodes CASSPRQGPDLKNIQYF. Based on the CDR3 plus reference TRBV18 and TRBJ2-4, the full variable domain is NAGVMQNPRHLVRRRGQEARLRCSPMKGHSHVYWYRQLPEEGLKFMVYLQKENIIDESGMPKERFSAEFPKEGPSILRIQQVVRGDSAAYFCASSPRQGPDLKNIQYFGAGTRLSVL.

The gene calls are TRBV19 and TRBJ2-1, with 9 positions matching TRBD1. With V trimmed by 9 bases and J by 3 bases, 9 bases remained unmatched. The length of the CDR3 is 15 residues. The germline V gene has CDR1 LNHDA and CDR2 SQIVND (reference sequence). The CDR3 DNA reads as TGTGCCAGCTTAGACAGGGGGGGAGGCTACAATGAGCAGTTCTTC. Its protein product is CASLDRGGGYNEQFF.

This chain connects TRBV10-3 to TRBJ2-7, with TRBD1 matching over 7 bases. CDR1 and CDR2 (germline): ENHRY, SYGVKD. The CDR3 consists of 15 residues. V was pared by 5 bases and J by 0 bases, with 7 bases of the junction left unmatched. CDR3 coding DNA: TGTGCCATCAGTATACAGGGGACCGGCTCCTACGAGCAGTACTTC. As protein: CAISIQGTGSYEQYF.

The CDR3 bases are TGTGCCAGCAGTTACGATGCGGGGGGGCCGGGTGAGCAGTACTTC. Translating it yields CASSYDAGGPGEQYF. This sequence joins TRBV6-5 and TRBJ2-7, with TRBD2 matching over 9 bases. Germline assignment: CDR1 MNHEY and CDR2 SVGAGI. The trim removed 2 bases at V and 7 bases at J, leaving 9 bases unmatched. This CDR3 has 15 residues.

A single count supports this clone. This rearrangement joins TRBV2 to TRBJ2-1, with 9 bases that match TRBD2. With V trimmed by 7 bases and J by 4 bases, 8 bases remained unmatched. Germline assignment: CDR1 SNHLY and CDR2 FYNNEI. The CDR3 extends over 15 amino acids. DNA of the CDR3: TGTGCCAGCACCAGAGGGACTAGCAGTTACAATGAGCAGTTCTTC. Amino acid sequence: CASTRGTSSYNEQFF.

As for this clone: The conserved phenylalanine or tryptophan normally closing the CDR3 is absent here, so this likely arose from a read error. No DNA is shown, since the ends of the CDR3 on it are uncertain; the CDR3 is the one TCRdb lists. This chain joins TRBV30 and TRBJ2-3; TRBD2 reflects the table's D call only, with no check against the DNA. Inclusive of both ends, the CDR3 amounts to 8 amino acids. Per germline, CDR1 GTSNPN and CDR2 SVGIG (reference sequence). The CDR3 loop is CAWSRSYV.

The chain couples TRBV3-1 (or the pseudogene TRBV3-2) to TRBJ2-3; TRBD1 aligns across 7 bases. Germline V gene data show CDR1 as LGHDT and CDR2 as YNNKEL (reference sequence). V shed 4 bases, J shed 7 bases, and the junction held 8 bases outside the gene matches. The CDR3 sequence is 14 residues long. CDR3 loop: CASSLQGQSNTQYF. The CDR3 nucleotides read TGTGCCAGCAGCCTCCAGGGACAGAGCAATACGCAGTATTTT.

V and J are TRBV4-3 and TRBJ1-5, with no clear D. Trimming took 1 base from V and 0 from J, leaving 10 bases between them. There are 16 residues in the CDR3. In germline, CDR1 is LGHNA, CDR2 YSLEER. The DNA of the CDR3 is TGCGCCAGCAGCCAAGTATGGCAGGATAGCAATCAGCCCCAGCATTTT. The encoded protein is CASSQVWQDSNQPQHF.

This chain joins TRBV12-3 or TRBV12-4 and TRBJ1-5; no firm D call. The length of the CDR3 is 13 residues. V gave up 3 bases and J gave up 1 base, with 4 bases separating them. CDR3 in DNA: TGTGCCAGCAGTTTCAAAAGCAATCAGCCCCAGCATTTT. It encodes CASSFKSNQPQHF.

The V call is TRBV20-1, the J call TRBJ2-3, with 9 bases matching TRBD1. V lost 3 bases to trimming and J lost 5 bases; unmatched junction nucleotides: 9. The CDR3 consists of 15 residues. Germline loops: CDR1 DFQATT, CDR2 SNEGSKA (reference sequence). The CDR3 loop reads CSASPIQGAVDTQYF. The DNA for the CDR3 is TGCAGTGCTAGTCCCATACAGGGGGCCGTAGATACGCAGTATTTT.

The rearrangement links TRBV5-4 to TRBJ1-4; 7 bases fit TRBD1. The V gene end was trimmed by 5 bases and the J gene end by 8 bases; junction bases not matched to a gene: 9. The CDR3 length is 14 residues. Germline V gene sequence: CDR1 SGHNT, CDR2 YYREEE (reference sequence). The CDR3 DNA sequence: TGTGCCAGCAGTACCGGGACAGCACGGGAAAAACTGTTTTTT. Protein product: CASSTGTAREKLFF.

Here the CDR3 reads CASSHPIGSSGNTIYF. CDR3 coding DNA: TGTGCCAGCAGTCACCCGATAGGGAGCTCTGGAAACACCATATATTTT. The V and J genes are TRBV28 and TRBJ1-3, with no clear D. The CDR3 runs to 16 residues. With 5 bases removed from V and 0 bases from J, the gap between germline ends came to 14 bases. Germline CDR1 reads MDHEN; CDR2 reads SYDVKM. Complete variable domain (other parts from reference TRBV28 and TRBJ1-3): DVKVTQSSRYLVKRTGEKVFLECVQDMDHENMFWYRQDPGLGLRLIYFSYDVKMKEKGDIPEGYSVSREKKERFSLILESASTNQTSMYLCASSHPIGSSGNTIYFGEGSWLTVV.